This TCR beta chain was documented in a study of OX40 agonist ivuxolimab in advanced cancers. The protocol was immunoSEQ multiplex PCR, while the TCRdb copy is restricted to in-frame clones and leaves out a portion. The sample holds approximately 87,000 clones, under 95% seen once. Trimming took off 2 bases at V and 3 bases at J, with 14 bases between the two ends. This CDR3 is 16 amino acids long. Looked up from germline, CDR1 is SGDLS and CDR2 is YYNGEE. The sequence came from an adult with an advanced solid tumor such as melanoma, head and neck, liver or kidney cancer. The chain links TRBV9 to TRBJ2-2; D gene ambiguous. The sample consisted of CD4+ or CD8+ T cells sorted from blood, taken in a trial of the OX40 agonist ivuxolimab. The CDR3 is CASSVSSSIHTGELFF. The CDR3 DNA reads as TGTGCCAGCAGCGTTTCGTCCAGCATCCACACCGGGGAGCTGTTTTTT.